The clone carrying this T cell receptor beta chain came up many times. This sample's TCRbeta library carried unique molecular identifier barcodes. TCRdb passed the PCR reads through MiXCR, listing each CDR3 protein once. The repertoire holds about 260,000 distinct CDR3 sequences, about 9.9% seen once, with about 20% in the top ten. CDR3 length: 14 amino acids. Per germline, CDR1 SGHRS and CDR2 YFSETQ. V gave up 0 bases and J gave up 5 bases; unmatched junction bases: 3. The sample comes from a study of T-cell reconstitution after alpha-beta-depleted transplantation in children. V gene TRBV5-1 combines with J gene TRBJ2-3; 7 bases fit TRBD1. Material: peripheral blood, obtained 180 days after TCRalphabeta/CD19-depleted stem cell transplant. The receptor was derived from a male patient between 2 and 15 years old who had a stem cell transplant for chronic granulomatous disease, so the T cells may come from the graft donor. The CDR3 DNA reads as TGCGCCAGCAGCTTGGAAGGGGGCCAAGATACGCAGTATTTT. Its translation: CASSLEGGQDTQYF.